This note documents a single TCR beta chain sequence. The sample comes from a study of blood T cell repertoires in COVID-19. Turning to the study itself: From T cells, B-cell-depleted T cells, or PBMCs came the material, which was cDNA or gDNA.

Using immunoSEQ multiplex PCR, the repertoire was profiled, and TCRdb retains in-frame clones only, with some absent. Of approximately 130,000 clones in the sample, approximately 85% were seen once. With 2 bases removed from V and 5 bases from J, the gap between germline ends came to 12 bases. Germline V gene sequence: CDR1 MNHEY, CDR2 SVGAGI. This CDR3 contains 14 residues. This chain joins TRBV6-5 and TRBJ1-1; the D is unclear. Sequencing was done on a sample of peripheral blood. This sequence was found in a human donor in a cohort sampled during active COVID-19. The CDR3 bases are TGTGCCAGCAGTTACCGGTACGAGGGAACTGAAGCTTTCTTT. Translation: CASSYRYEGTEAFF.